These 24 T cell receptor beta chains were sequenced from one sample in a study of blood T cells in healthy people across ages. It was with a sample-barcoded 5' primer and a J-beta primer mix that a second PCR of roughly 7 to 12 cycles was run. TCRdb re-derived calls from the 5' RACE reads in MiXCR, one entry per CDR3 protein. The data contain 550,000 to 600,000 distinct CDR3 sequences, 27% of them singletons. Material: blood. Receptors originate from a woman between 65 and 79 years old in good health.

V is TRBV27 and J is TRBJ2-4, with D maybe TRBD1 (6 bases). Germline V gives CDR1 MNHEY, CDR2 SMNVEV (reference sequence). This CDR3 spans 16 amino acids. The V and J ends lost 4 bases and 1 base respectively, with 14 bases between them. This chain's CDR3 is CASSSGTRGAKNIQYF. In DNA, the CDR3 is TGTGCCAGCAGTTCCGGGACACGTGGGGCCAAAAACATTCAGTACTTC.

This clonotype showed up many times. The gene calls are TRBV20-1 and TRBJ1-2, with a possible D match to TRBD1 (6 bases). Looked up from germline, CDR1 is DFQATT and CDR2 is SNEGSKA (reference sequence). The V end was cut by 6 bases, the J end by 5 bases, with 10 bases between. The CDR3 spans 11 residues. The CDR3, as DNA: TGCAGTGCCACAACAGGGTATGGCTACACCTTC. This codes for CSATTGYGYTF.

This clonotype was picked up many times. V gene TRBV11-2 combines with J gene TRBJ2-1; D might be TRBD1 (5 bases). The length of the CDR3 is 16 residues. Germline CDR1 reads SGHAT; CDR2 reads FQNNGV. V was shortened by 3 bases and J by 0 bases, with 12 bases between the two germline ends. CDR3 protein: CASSLGPDGSYNEQFF. DNA for the CDR3: TGTGCCAGCAGCTTGGGGCCGGACGGCTCCTACAATGAGCAGTTCTTC.

The table lists this clonotype with a few counts. V is TRBV7-2 and J is TRBJ1-5, with D unclear. There are 12 residues in the CDR3. V lost 4 bases to trimming and J lost 12 bases, with 13 bases between them. Germline loops: CDR1 SGHTA, CDR2 FQGNSA. Here the CDR3 reads CASSSGFNIQHF. The CDR3 DNA reads as TGTGCCAGCAGCTCCGGCTTTAATATCCAGCATTTT.

This chain connects TRBV12-3 or TRBV12-4 to TRBJ1-1, with a tentative D call TRBD1 (6 bases). The V and J ends lost 6 bases and 1 base respectively, with 18 bases between them. The CDR3 is made up of 16 amino acids. CDR3 sequence: CASSPGSGVKNTEAFF. CDR3 bases: TGTGCCAGCAGCCCCGGGTCAGGGGTAAAGAACACTGAAGCTTTCTTT.

This clonotype was detected ten times or more. The J gene is TRBJ2-1, the V gene TRBV6-5; D is ambiguous. With 7 bases removed from V and 0 bases from J, the gap between germline ends came to 13 bases. The CDR3 sequence is 15 residues long. The germline V gene encodes CDR1 MNHEY and CDR2 SVGAGI. The chain's CDR3 is CASTNSHSSYNEQFF. In DNA, the CDR3 is TGTGCCAGCACAAATAGCCACAGCTCCTACAATGAGCAGTTCTTC.

The gene calls are TRBV6-5 and TRBJ2-1; D ambiguous. Trimming removed 2 bases at V and 7 bases at J, with 3 bases between. Per the germline V gene, CDR1 is MNHEY and CDR2 is SVGAGI. The CDR3 is 11 residues long. The CDR3 loop is CASSYANEQFF. The CDR3 DNA reads as TGTGCCAGCAGTTACGCGAATGAGCAGTTCTTC.

Many counts were recorded for this clonotype. The rearrangement uses TRBV7-2 and TRBJ1-1, with 7 bases aligning to TRBD1. This CDR3 has 17 amino acids. Trimming cost V 3 bases and J 3 bases; bases outside gene matches: 13. Germline loops: CDR1 SGHTA, CDR2 FQGNSA. CDR3 sequence reads: CASSFRFGEGAYTEAFF. Here the CDR3 DNA reads TGTGCCAGCAGCTTCCGCTTTGGTGAGGGGGCCTACACTGAAGCTTTCTTT. Complete variable domain (other parts from reference TRBV7-2 and TRBJ1-1): GAGVSQSPSNKVTEKGKDVELRCDPISGHTALYWYRQSLGQGLEFLIYFQGNSAPDKSGLPSDRFSAERTGGSVSTLTIQRTQQEDSAVYLCASSFRFGEGAYTEAFFGQGTRLTVV.

The rearrangement uses TRBV3-1 and TRBJ2-3; no clear D gene. Germline-derived CDR1 and CDR2 are LGHDT and YNNKEL (reference sequence). The V and J ends lost 3 bases and 5 bases respectively, with 6 bases between them. CDR3 length equals 12 residues. The CDR3 nucleotides are TGTGCCAGCAGCCACCTAGAAGATACGCAGTATTTT. Protein: CASSHLEDTQYF.

A few counts support this clonotype. The chain has TRBV25-1 and TRBJ2-7; no clear D. CDR3 length equals 15 residues. V lost 2 bases to trimming and J lost 0 bases, with 11 bases between them. Germline V lookup: CDR1 MGHDK, CDR2 SYGVNS. CDR3 sequence: CASSENTACSYEQYF. CDR3 nucleotides: TGTGCCAGCAGTGAAAACACCGCATGCTCCTACGAGCAGTACTTC.

This chain joins TRBV12-5 and TRBJ1-2; 7 nucleotides agree with TRBD1. The junction had 8 bases not matched to a gene; V was cut back by 5 bases and J by 8 bases. The CDR3 is 13 amino acids. Germline CDR1 LGHNT, CDR2 FRNRAP. The CDR3 loop is CASGQQGFGGYTF. The CDR3 DNA follows: TGTGCTAGTGGTCAACAGGGGTTTGGAGGCTACACCTTC.

This clonotype was seen a few times. The chain carries TRBV6-6 and TRBJ1-1, with 7 bases aligning to TRBD1. Germline V gene lookup returns CDR1 MNHNY and CDR2 SVGAGI (reference sequence). This CDR3 is 13 amino acids long. V trimming: 4 bases; J trimming: 6 bases; junction bases outside the gene matches: 5. The CDR3 nucleotides are TGTGCCAGCAGTTCTTCAGGGGGGGCTGAAGCTTTCTTT. Translation: CASSSSGGAEAFF.

Many counts were recorded for this clonotype. V gene TRBV20-1 combines with J gene TRBJ1-2; the match to TRBD1 covers 9 bases. The CDR3 length is 12 residues. Losses at the gene ends were 6 bases for V and 6 bases for J; bases not matched to a gene: 5. Germline V gene sequence: CDR1 DFQATT, CDR2 SNEGSKA (reference sequence). CDR3 protein: CSAPTGGDGYTF. CDR3 sequence (DNA): TGCAGTGCCCCTACAGGGGGCGATGGCTACACCTTC.

This clonotype showed up just a few times. This sequence joins TRBV12-3 or TRBV12-4 and TRBJ2-1, with 11 bases lining up with TRBD2. After removal of 1 base from V and 9 bases from J, the junction contained 8 bases not matched to a gene. The CDR3 runs 16 residues. The chain's CDR3 is CASSLVSSGGSGEQFF. The CDR3 nucleotides read TGTGCCAGCAGTTTAGTATCTAGCGGGGGGAGCGGTGAGCAGTTCTTC.

The rearrangement joins TRBV18 to TRBJ2-7, with D possibly TRBD2 on 5 matching bases. Germline V lookup: CDR1 KGHSH, CDR2 LQKENI. The CDR3 totals 15 residues. Trimming took off 4 bases at V and 5 bases at J, with 18 bases between the two ends. The CDR3 sequence: CASSQNPGGSNEQYF. CDR3 coding DNA: TGTGCCAGCTCACAAAACCCTGGCGGGTCGAACGAGCAGTACTTC.

This clonotype was seen more than once but under ten times. V and J are TRBV7-2 and TRBJ2-4, with TRBD2 matching over 11 bases. This CDR3 has 15 amino acids. Trimming cost V 5 bases and J 9 bases; bases outside gene matches: 9. The germline gives CDR1 SGHTA, CDR2 FQGNSA. CDR3 nucleotide sequence: TGTGCCAGCAGCCAGACTAGCGGGATAAGGGGCATTCAGTACTTC. Translating gives CASSQTSGIRGIQYF.

The CDR3 nucleotides are TGCAGCGCAGACAGGGCCTTCGGCGGGGAGCTGTTTTTT. This translates into CSADRAFGGELFF. This chain uses TRBV29-1 with TRBJ2-2, with TRBD1 identical over 7 bases. Unmatched junction bases numbered 9, after V lost 7 bases and J lost 7 bases. This CDR3 spans 13 amino acids. Germline loops: CDR1 SQVTM, CDR2 ANQGSEA.

The V and J genes are TRBV29-1 and TRBJ2-3; 11 nucleotides agree with TRBD2. V lost 5 bases to trimming and J lost 6 bases; unmatched junction nucleotides: 13. The CDR3 is 16 residues long. Germline loops: CDR1 SQVTM, CDR2 ANQGSEA. The CDR3 reads CSVRQLAGGIRDTQYF. The CDR3 DNA reads as TGCAGCGTTCGACAGCTAGCGGGGGGCATTAGGGATACGCAGTATTTT.

This clonotype is a singleton in its sample. The chain joins TRBV5-1 to TRBJ1-1; D uncertain. V lost 0 bases to trimming and J lost 0 bases, with 6 bases between them. CDR1 and CDR2 from the germline V gene are SGHRS and YFSETQ. This CDR3 is built from 14 residues. CDR3 loop: CASSLANMNTEAFF. CDR3 coding DNA: TGCGCCAGCAGCTTGGCCAACATGAACACTGAAGCTTTCTTT.

This sequence joins TRBV19 and TRBJ1-5; D is perhaps TRBD1 (5 bases). The V end was cut by 10 bases, the J end by 13 bases, with 11 bases between. Per germline, CDR1 LNHDA and CDR2 SQIVND (reference sequence). The CDR3 extends over 9 amino acids. CDR3: CATGHPQHF. The CDR3 DNA is TGTGCCACCGGACACCCTCAGCATTTT. Using reference TRBV19 and TRBJ1-5 for the parts outside the CDR3, the full variable domain is DGGITQSPKYLFRKEGQNVTLSCEQNLNHDAMYWYRQDPGQGLRLIYYSQIVNDFQKGDIAEGYSVSREKKESFPLTVTSAQKNPTAFYLCATGHPQHFGDGTRLSIL.

This chain links TRBV12-5 with TRBJ2-5; 9 bases line up with TRBD2. V trimming: 5 bases; J trimming: 3 bases; junction bases outside the gene matches: 7. The V gene's germline CDR1 is LGHNT and CDR2 FRNRAP. This CDR3 contains 15 residues. The CDR3 protein is CASGISGLAKETQYF. Written as DNA, the CDR3 is TGTGCTAGTGGTATCTCCGGACTAGCGAAAGAGACCCAGTACTTC.

The table lists this clonotype with a few counts. J is TRBJ1-1 and V is TRBV12-3 or TRBV12-4; D unresolved. This CDR3 has 13 residues. Deletions cut 2 bases from V and 4 bases from J, with 8 bases between. CDR3 nucleotide sequence: TGTGCCAGCAGTTTAAGGTTGGGCACTGAAGCTTTCTTT. Translated: CASSLRLGTEAFF.

In the case of this clonotype: One end of the junction varies from germline; a read error may be responsible. CDR3 nucleotide sequence: TGTGTCAGCAGCCTCCTAGCGGGGTCGTCAAATGAGCAGTTCTTC. As protein: CVSSLLAGSSNEQFF. The chain links TRBV6-4 to TRBJ2-1, with 9 bases lining up with TRBD2. The CDR3 is made up of 15 amino acids. CDR1 is MRHNA and CDR2 is SNTAGT in the germline V gene.

This clonotype was found many times. The V gene is TRBV29-1, the J gene TRBJ1-3; D uncertain. CDR1 is SQVTM, CDR2 ANQGSEA, per germline. The CDR3 is 14 amino acids. Deletions cut 5 bases from V and 3 bases from J, with 14 bases between. CDR3 coding DNA: TGCAGCGTTACATCGAATAGTGTTGGAAACACCATATATTTT. Translation gives CSVTSNSVGNTIYF.